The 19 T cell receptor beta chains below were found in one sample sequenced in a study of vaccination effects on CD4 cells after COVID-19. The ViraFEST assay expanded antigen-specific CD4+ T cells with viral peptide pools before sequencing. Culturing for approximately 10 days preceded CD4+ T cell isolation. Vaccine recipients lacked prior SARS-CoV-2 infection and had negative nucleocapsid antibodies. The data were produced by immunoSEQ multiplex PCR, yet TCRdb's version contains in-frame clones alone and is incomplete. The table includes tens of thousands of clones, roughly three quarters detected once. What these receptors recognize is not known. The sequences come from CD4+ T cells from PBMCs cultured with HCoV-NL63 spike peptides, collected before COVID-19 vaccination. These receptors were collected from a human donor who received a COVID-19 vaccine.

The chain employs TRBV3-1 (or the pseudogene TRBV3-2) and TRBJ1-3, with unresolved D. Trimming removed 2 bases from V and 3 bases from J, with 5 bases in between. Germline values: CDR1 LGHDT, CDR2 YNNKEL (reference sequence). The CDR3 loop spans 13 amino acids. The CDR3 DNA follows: TGTGCCAGCAGCCAATTGAGTGGAAACACCATATATTTT. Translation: CASSQLSGNTIYF.

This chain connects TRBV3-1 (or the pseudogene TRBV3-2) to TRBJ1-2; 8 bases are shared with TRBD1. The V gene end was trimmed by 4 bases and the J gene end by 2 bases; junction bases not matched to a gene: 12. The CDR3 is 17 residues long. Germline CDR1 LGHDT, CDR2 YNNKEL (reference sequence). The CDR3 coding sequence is TGTGCCAGCAGCCCGGCGACAGGGGTTGAATACAACTATGGCTACACCTTC. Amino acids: CASSPATGVEYNYGYTF.

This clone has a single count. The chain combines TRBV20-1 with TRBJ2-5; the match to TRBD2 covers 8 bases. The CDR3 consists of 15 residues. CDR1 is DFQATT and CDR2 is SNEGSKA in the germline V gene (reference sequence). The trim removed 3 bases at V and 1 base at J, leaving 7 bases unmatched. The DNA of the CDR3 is TGCAGTGCTAGTCATCCAGCGGGGGTCCAAGAGACCCAGTACTTC. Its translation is CSASHPAGVQETQYF.

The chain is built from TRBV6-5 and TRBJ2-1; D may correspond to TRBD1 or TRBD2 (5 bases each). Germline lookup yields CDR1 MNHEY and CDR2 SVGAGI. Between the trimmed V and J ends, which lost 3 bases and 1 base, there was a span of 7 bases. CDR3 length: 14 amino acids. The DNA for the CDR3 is TGTGCCAGCAGTTATGGGGGTTCCTACAATGAGCAGTTCTTC. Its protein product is CASSYGGSYNEQFF.

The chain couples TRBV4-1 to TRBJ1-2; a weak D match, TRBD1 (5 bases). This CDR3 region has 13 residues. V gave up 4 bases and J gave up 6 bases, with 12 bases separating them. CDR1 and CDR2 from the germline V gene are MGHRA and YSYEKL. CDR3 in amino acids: CASSRPGLDGYTF. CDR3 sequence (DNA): TGCGCCAGCAGCCGTCCAGGGTTAGATGGCTACACCTTC.

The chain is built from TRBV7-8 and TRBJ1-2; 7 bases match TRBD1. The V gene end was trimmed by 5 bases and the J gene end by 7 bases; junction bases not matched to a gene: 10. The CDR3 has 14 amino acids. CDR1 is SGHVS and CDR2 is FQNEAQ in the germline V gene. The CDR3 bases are TGTGCCAGCAGCCCGTTAGACAGGGCCCGTGGCTACACCTTC. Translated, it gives CASSPLDRARGYTF.

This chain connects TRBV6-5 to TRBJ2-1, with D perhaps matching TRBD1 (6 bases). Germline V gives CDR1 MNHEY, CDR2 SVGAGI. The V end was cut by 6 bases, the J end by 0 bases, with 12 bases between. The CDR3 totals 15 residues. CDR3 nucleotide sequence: TGTGCCAGCAGCCCCGACAGGAGCTCCTACAATGAGCAGTTCTTC. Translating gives CASSPDRSSYNEQFF.

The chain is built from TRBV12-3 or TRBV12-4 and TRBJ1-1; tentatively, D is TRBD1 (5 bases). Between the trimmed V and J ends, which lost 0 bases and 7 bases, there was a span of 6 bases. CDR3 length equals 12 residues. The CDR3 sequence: CASSLARDEAFF. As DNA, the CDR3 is TGTGCCAGCAGTTTAGCCAGGGATGAAGCTTTCTTT.

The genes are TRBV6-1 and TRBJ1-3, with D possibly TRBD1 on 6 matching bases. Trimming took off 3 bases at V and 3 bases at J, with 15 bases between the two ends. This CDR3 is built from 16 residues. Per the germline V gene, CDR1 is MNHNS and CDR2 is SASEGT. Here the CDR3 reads CASSDHDRLLGNTIYF. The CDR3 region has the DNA TGTGCCAGCAGTGACCACGACAGGCTCCTTGGAAACACCATATATTTT.

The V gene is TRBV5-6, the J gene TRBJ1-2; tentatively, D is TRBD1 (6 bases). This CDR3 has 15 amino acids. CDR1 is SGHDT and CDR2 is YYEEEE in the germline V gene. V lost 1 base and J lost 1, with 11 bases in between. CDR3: CASSLNRAFNYGYTF. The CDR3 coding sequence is TGTGCCAGCAGCTTGAACAGGGCCTTTAACTATGGCTACACCTTC.

CDR3 region: CAAKSTTTNEKLFF. The CDR3, as DNA: TGTGCTGCCAAGTCGACAACAACTAATGAAAAACTGTTTTTT. V is TRBV30 and J is TRBJ1-4, with no clear D. The CDR3 runs to 14 residues. Germline CDR1 is GTSNPN and CDR2 is SVGIG (reference sequence).

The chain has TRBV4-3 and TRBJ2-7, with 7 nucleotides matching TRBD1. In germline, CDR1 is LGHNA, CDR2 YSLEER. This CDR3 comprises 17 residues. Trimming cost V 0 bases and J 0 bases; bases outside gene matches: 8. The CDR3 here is CASSQDSRGRTSYEQYV. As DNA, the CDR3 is TGCGCCAGCAGCCAAGATTCAAGGGGGCGAACCTCCTACGAGCAGTACGTC.

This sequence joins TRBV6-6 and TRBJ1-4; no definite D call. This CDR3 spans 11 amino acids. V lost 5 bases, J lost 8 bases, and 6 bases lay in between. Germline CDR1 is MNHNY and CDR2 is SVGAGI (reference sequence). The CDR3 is CASSGREKLFF. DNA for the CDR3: TGTGCCAGCAGTGGCAGAGAAAAACTGTTTTTT.

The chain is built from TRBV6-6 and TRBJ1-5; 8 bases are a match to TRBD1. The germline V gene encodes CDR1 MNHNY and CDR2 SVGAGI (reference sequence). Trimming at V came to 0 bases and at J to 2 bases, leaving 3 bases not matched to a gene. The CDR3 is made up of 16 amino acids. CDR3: CASSYSPDRGNQPQHF. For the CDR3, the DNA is TGTGCCAGCAGTTACTCCCCGGACAGGGGCAATCAGCCCCAGCATTTT.

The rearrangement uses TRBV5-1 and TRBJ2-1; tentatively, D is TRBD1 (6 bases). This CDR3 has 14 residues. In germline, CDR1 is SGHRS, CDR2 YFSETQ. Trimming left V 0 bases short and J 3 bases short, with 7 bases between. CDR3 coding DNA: TGCGCCAGCAGCTTGGGGACAGTCTACAATGAGCAGTTCTTC. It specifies CASSLGTVYNEQFF. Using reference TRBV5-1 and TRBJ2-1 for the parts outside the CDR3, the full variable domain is KAGVTQTPRYLIKTRGQQVTLSCSPISGHRSVSWYQQTPGQGLQFLFEYFSETQRNKGNFPGRFSGRQFSNSRSEMNVSTLELGDSALYLCASSLGTVYNEQFFGPGTRLTVL.

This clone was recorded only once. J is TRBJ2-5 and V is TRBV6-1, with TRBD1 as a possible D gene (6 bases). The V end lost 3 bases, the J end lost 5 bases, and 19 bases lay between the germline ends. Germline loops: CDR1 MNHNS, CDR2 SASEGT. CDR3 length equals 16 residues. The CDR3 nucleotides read TGTGCCAGCAGTGACGAAAAAAAGACAGGTTGGGAGACCCAGTACTTC. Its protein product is CASSDEKKTGWETQYF.

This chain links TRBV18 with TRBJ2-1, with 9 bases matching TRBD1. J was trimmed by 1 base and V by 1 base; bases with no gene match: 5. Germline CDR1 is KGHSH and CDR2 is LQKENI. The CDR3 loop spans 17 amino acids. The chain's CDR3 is CASSPRRQGVSYNEQFF. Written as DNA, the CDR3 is TGTGCCAGCTCACCACGCAGACAGGGGGTTTCCTACAATGAGCAGTTCTTC.

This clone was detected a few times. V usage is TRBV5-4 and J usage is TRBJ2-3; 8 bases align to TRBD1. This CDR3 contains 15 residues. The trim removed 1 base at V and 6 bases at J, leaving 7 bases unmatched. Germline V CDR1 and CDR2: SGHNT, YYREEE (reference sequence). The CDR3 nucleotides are TGTGCCAGCAGCTTGTACCCAGGGGGCTCGGATACGCAGTATTTT. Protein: CASSLYPGGSDTQYF.

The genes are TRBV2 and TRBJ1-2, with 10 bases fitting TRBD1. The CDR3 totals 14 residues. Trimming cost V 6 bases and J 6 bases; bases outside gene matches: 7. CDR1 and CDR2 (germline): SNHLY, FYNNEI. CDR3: CASRVGTGVNGYTF. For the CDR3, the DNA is TGTGCCAGCAGGGTGGGGACAGGGGTAAATGGCTACACCTTC. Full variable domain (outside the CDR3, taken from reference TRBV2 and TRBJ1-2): EPEVTQTPSHQVTQMGQEVILRCVPISNHLYFYWYRQILGQKVEFLVSFYNNEISEKSEIFDDQFSVERPDGSNFTLKIRSTKLEDSAMYFCASRVGTGVNGYTFGSGTRLTVV.